These T cell receptor beta chains were read from a single sample in a study of brain T cells in children with intractable seizures. Assay: immunoSEQ multiplex PCR; the TCRdb copy retains only in-frame clones and omits some. The sample lists 78,000 or so clones; around nine tenths were seen once. This sample comprised peripheral blood, obtained at surgery. The source is a girl aged 2 to 9 with Rasmussen encephalitis and intractable seizures. Each CDR3 is given with its conserved first and last residue.

CDR3 protein: CASSLTGGLSPLHF
J gene: TRBJ1-6
V gene: TRBV7-9

CDR3 protein: CASSGEGLRNSPLHF
J gene: TRBJ1-6
V gene: TRBV9

CDR3 protein: CASSGVGYGYTF
J gene: TRBJ1-2
V gene: TRBV10-2

CDR3 protein: CASRDRVSNQPQHF
J gene: TRBJ1-5
V gene: TRBV2

CDR3 protein: CASSYSDGTIQETQYF
J gene: TRBJ2-5
V gene: TRBV6-5

CDR3 protein: CASSPSGRPSSYEQYF
J gene: TRBJ2-7
V gene: TRBV9

CDR3 protein: CASESGTGSIYEQYF
J gene: TRBJ2-7
V gene: TRBV2

CDR3 protein: CASSRSGVSRYTF
J gene: TRBJ1-2
V gene: TRBV6-6

CDR3 protein: CASSLGLAGGSPGQETQYF
J gene: TRBJ2-5
V gene: TRBV7-9

CDR3 protein: CASSLGPPGTEAFF
J gene: TRBJ1-1
V gene: TRBV14

CDR3 protein: CASREKGQGRSQPQHF
J gene: TRBJ1-5
V gene: TRBV10-1

CDR3 protein: CASSPTERETQYF
J gene: TRBJ2-5
V gene: TRBV18

CDR3 protein: CASSLSLRSSYEQYF
J gene: TRBJ2-7
V gene: TRBV27

CDR3 protein: CAWREGQGRTQYF
J gene: TRBJ2-5
V gene: TRBV30

CDR3 protein: CASSDSGRVETNEKLFF
J gene: TRBJ1-4
V gene: TRBV6-4

CDR3 protein: CASSQELAGSYNEQFF
J gene: TRBJ2-1
V gene: TRBV4-1

CDR3 protein: CASSEAILLSLQASYEQYF
J gene: TRBJ2-7
V gene: TRBV6-1

CDR3 protein: CATSVGTSGGNEQFF
J gene: TRBJ2-1
V gene: TRBV24-1

CDR3 protein: CASSLGVVTATYGYTF
J gene: TRBJ1-2
V gene: TRBV5-1

CDR3 protein: CASSLDRAYEQYF
J gene: TRBJ2-7
V gene: TRBV6-5

CDR3 protein: CASSLWSGDTQYF
J gene: TRBJ2-3
V gene: TRBV27

CDR3 protein: CASSPYTTTGQYSNQPQHF
J gene: TRBJ1-5
V gene: TRBV6-6

CDR3 protein: CASSLRGQGTEAFF
J gene: TRBJ1-1
V gene: TRBV27

CDR3 protein: CASSTGLAGVGYEQYF
J gene: TRBJ2-7
V gene: TRBV19

CDR3 protein: CASSRRSRAMGDTQYF
J gene: TRBJ2-3
V gene: TRBV5-4

CDR3 protein: CASSFFGTSENEQFF
J gene: TRBJ2-1
V gene: TRBV27

CDR3 protein: CASSFLDYTGELFF
J gene: TRBJ2-2
V gene: TRBV5-4

CDR3 protein: CASSYIAGLSYEQYF
J gene: TRBJ2-7
V gene: TRBV6-6

CDR3 protein: CASSPFDPDYGYTF
J gene: TRBJ1-2
V gene: TRBV19

CDR3 protein: CAWIRGGAFFRAFF
J gene: TRBJ1-1
V gene: TRBV30

CDR3 protein: CASSRRSGNQPQHF
J gene: TRBJ1-5
V gene: TRBV4-1

CDR3 protein: CASSVRQGGYTF
J gene: TRBJ1-2
V gene: TRBV19

CDR3 protein: CAWSLQPNEKLFF
J gene: TRBJ1-4
V gene: TRBV30

CDR3 protein: CASSPGLGGGEQFF
J gene: TRBJ2-1
V gene: TRBV18

CDR3 protein: CASSATHDQPQHF
J gene: TRBJ1-5
V gene: TRBV19

CDR3 protein: CASSFVTDMIDEQYF
J gene: TRBJ2-7
V gene: TRBV27

CDR3 protein: CAISNPADRGPSTDTQYF
J gene: TRBJ2-3
V gene: TRBV10-3

CDR3 protein: CSVEVAALGGDIQYF
J gene: TRBJ2-4
V gene: TRBV29-1

CDR3 protein: CASSISKTGELFF
J gene: TRBJ2-2
V gene: TRBV19

CDR3 protein: CASSIPRQGNTIYF
J gene: TRBJ1-3
V gene: TRBV19

CDR3 protein: CASSLVFKAGGQDTQYF
J gene: TRBJ2-3
V gene: TRBV4-2

CDR3 protein: CASSQDNRGSPLHF
J gene: TRBJ1-6
V gene: TRBV4-1

CDR3 protein: CASSQGPLYEQYF
J gene: TRBJ2-7
V gene: TRBV19

CDR3 protein: CATSRDLYGGAAFF
J gene: TRBJ1-1
V gene: TRBV15

CDR3 protein: CASSLDRLNNSPLHF
J gene: TRBJ1-6
V gene: TRBV14

CDR3 protein: CASSDLGGAGNEKLFF
J gene: TRBJ1-4
V gene: TRBV6-1

CDR3 protein: CASSLARGRSGDEQYF
J gene: TRBJ2-7
V gene: TRBV7-6

CDR3 protein: CASRPGTVNQPQHF
J gene: TRBJ1-5
V gene: TRBV28

CDR3 protein: CASSSRQKPNSPLHF
J gene: TRBJ1-6
V gene: TRBV13

CDR3 protein: CASSGTASNYGYTF
J gene: TRBJ1-2
V gene: TRBV2

CDR3 protein: CASSYPVIGETQYF
J gene: TRBJ2-5
V gene: TRBV6-7

CDR3 protein: CASSLFGSGGATEQFF
J gene: TRBJ2-1
V gene: TRBV5-5

CDR3 protein: CASSLWARGGARGNEQFF
J gene: TRBJ2-1
V gene: TRBV11-2

CDR3 protein: CASSPGDRGRRNQPQHF
J gene: TRBJ1-5
V gene: TRBV28

CDR3 protein: CASSPPLGGPNYGYTF
J gene: TRBJ1-2
V gene: TRBV18

CDR3 protein: CASKGQRQGGSPLHF
J gene: TRBJ1-6
V gene: TRBV2

CDR3 protein: CASSLWFSGANNQPQHF
J gene: TRBJ1-5
V gene: TRBV5-6